This TCR beta chain stems from a study of control samples from healthy donors and cancer patients. Repertoires were generated with immunoSEQ multiplex PCR, while TCRdb's copy carries only in-frame clones and drops some. The sample has about 170,000 clones; 91% are singletons. Deletions cut 4 bases from V and 2 bases from J, with 7 bases between. This CDR3 is built from 13 residues. Per the germline V gene, CDR1 is SGHTA and CDR2 is FQGNSA. The genes are TRBV7-2 and TRBJ2-3; D remains ambiguous. Input material: blood. The TCR comes from a woman in her twenties or thirties in good health. The CDR3 nucleotides read TGTGCCAGCAGCTCAGACCTCACAGATACGCAGTATTTT. This encodes CASSSDLTDTQYF.